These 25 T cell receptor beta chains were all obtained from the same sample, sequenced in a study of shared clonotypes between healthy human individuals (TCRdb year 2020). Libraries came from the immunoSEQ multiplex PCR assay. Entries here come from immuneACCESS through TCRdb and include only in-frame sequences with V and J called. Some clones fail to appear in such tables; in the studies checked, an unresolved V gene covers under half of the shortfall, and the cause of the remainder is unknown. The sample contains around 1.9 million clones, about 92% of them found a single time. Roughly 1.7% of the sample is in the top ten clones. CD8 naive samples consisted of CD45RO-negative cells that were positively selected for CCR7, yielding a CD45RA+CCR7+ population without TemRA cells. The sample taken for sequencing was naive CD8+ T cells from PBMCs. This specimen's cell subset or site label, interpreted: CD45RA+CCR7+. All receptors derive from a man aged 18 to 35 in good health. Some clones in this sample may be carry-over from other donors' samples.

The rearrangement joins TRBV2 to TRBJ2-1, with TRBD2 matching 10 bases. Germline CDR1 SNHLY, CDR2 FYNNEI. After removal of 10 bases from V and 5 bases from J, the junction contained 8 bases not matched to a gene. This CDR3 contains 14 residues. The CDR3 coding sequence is TGTGCCAAGTGGAGACTAGCGGGCAACAATGAGCAGTTCTTC. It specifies CAKWRLAGNNEQFF.

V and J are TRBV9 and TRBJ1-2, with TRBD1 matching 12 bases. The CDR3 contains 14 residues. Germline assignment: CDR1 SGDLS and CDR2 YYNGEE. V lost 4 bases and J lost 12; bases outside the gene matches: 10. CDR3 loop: CASSLSGQGAGDTF. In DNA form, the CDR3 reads TGTGCCAGCAGCCTTTCGGGACAGGGGGCGGGAGACACCTTC.

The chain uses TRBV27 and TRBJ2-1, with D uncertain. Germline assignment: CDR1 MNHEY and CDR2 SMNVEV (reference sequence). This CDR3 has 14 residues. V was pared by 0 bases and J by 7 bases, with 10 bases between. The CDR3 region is CASSLSRRPNEQFF. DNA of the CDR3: TGTGCCAGCAGTTTATCGCGCAGGCCTAATGAGCAGTTCTTC.

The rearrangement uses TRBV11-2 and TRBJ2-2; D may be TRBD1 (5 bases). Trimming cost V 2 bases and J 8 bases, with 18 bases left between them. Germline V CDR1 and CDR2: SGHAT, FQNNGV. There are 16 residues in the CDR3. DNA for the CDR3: TGTGCCAGCAGCTTATATACAGGCTCTCCAGAGGGGGAGCTGTTTTTT. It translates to CASSLYTGSPEGELFF.

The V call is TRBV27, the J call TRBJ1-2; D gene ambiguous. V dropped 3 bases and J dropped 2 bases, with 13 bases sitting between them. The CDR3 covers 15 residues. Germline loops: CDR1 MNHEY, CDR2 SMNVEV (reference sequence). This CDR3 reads CASSFPPHENYGYTF. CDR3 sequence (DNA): TGTGCCAGCAGTTTCCCCCCCCACGAAAACTATGGCTACACCTTC.

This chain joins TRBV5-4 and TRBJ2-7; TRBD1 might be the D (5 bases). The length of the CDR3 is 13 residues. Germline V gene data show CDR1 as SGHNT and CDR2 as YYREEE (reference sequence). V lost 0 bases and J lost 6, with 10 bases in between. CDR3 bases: TGTGCCAGCAGCTTGGAGGGGTCCCTCGAGCAGTACTTC. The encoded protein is CASSLEGSLEQYF.

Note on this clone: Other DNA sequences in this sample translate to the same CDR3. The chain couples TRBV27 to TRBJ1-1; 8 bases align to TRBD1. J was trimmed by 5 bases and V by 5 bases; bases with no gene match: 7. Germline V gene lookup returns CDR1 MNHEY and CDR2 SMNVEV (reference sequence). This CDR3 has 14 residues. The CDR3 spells CASSLTGARTEAFF. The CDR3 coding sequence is TGTGCCAGCAGTCTGACAGGGGCGAGGACTGAAGCTTTCTTT.

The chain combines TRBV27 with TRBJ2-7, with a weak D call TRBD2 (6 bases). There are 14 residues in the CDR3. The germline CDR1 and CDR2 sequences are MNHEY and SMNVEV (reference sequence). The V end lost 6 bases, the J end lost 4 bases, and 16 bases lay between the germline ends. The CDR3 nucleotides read TGTGCCAGCAGACTGACGGGACTCTATTACGAGCAGTACTTC. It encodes CASRLTGLYYEQYF.

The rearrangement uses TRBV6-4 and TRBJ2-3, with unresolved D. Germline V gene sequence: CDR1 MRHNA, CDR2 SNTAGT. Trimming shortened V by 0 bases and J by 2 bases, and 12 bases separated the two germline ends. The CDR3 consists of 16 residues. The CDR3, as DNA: TGTGCCAGCAGTGACTCGTGGACCGAGGCCACAGATACGCAGTATTTT. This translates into CASSDSWTEATDTQYF.

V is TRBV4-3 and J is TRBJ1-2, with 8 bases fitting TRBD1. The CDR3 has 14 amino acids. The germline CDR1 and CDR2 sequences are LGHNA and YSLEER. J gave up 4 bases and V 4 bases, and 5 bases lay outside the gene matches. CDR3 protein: CASSPDRASYGYTF. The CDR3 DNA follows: TGCGCCAGCAGCCCGGACAGGGCGAGCTATGGCTACACCTTC.

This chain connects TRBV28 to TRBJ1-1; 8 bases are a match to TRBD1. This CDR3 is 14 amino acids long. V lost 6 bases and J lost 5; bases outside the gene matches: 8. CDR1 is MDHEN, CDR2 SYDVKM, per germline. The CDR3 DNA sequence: TGTGCCAGCAGCCCCAGGGGGCGAAGTACTGAAGCTTTCTTT. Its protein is CASSPRGRSTEAFF.

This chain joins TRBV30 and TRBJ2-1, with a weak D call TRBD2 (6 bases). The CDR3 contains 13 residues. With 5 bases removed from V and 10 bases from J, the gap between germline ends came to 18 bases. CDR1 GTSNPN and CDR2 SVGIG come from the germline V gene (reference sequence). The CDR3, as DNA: TGTGCCTGGCAAGCGGGCGTGGAGGGGGAGCAGTTCTTC. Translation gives CAWQAGVEGEQFF.

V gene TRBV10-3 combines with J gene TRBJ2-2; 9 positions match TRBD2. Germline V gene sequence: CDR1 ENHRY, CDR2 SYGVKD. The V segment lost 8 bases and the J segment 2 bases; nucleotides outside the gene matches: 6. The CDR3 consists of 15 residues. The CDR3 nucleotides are TGTGCCATCCCCCGTAGCGGGAGTAACACCGGGGAGCTGTTTTTT. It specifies CAIPRSGSNTGELFF.

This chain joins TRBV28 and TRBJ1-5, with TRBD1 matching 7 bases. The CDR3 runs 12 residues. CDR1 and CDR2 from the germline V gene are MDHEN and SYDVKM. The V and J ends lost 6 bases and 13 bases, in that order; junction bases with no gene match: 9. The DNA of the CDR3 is TGTGCCAGCAGATCCCGACAGGGCCCTCAGCATTTT. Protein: CASRSRQGPQHF.

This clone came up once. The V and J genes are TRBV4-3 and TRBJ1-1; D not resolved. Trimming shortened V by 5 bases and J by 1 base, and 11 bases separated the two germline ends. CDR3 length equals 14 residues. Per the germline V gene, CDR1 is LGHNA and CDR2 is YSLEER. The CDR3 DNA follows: TGCGCCAGCAGCACCCGAACGGCGAACACTGAAGCTTTCTTT. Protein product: CASSTRTANTEAFF.

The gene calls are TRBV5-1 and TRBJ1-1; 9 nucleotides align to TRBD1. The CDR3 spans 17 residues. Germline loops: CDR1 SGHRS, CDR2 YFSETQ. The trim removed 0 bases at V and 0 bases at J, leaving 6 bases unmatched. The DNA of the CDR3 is TGCGCCAGCAGCTTGGAAGGGACAGGGTATATGAACACTGAAGCTTTCTTT. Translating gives CASSLEGTGYMNTEAFF.

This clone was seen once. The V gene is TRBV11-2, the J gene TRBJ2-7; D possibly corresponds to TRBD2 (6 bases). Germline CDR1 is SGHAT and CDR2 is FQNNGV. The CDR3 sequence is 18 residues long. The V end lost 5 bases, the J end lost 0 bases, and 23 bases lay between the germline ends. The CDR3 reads CASSTLLWGGATSYEQYF. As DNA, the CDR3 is TGTGCCAGCAGCACCCTCTTGTGGGGCGGGGCGACCTCCTACGAGCAGTACTTC.

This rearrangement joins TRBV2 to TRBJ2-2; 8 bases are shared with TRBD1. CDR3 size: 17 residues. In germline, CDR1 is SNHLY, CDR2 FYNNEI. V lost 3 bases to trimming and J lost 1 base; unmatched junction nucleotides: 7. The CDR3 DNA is TGTGCCAGCAGTGATGTAAAGGACAGGGTGAACACCGGGGAGCTGTTTTTT. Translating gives CASSDVKDRVNTGELFF.

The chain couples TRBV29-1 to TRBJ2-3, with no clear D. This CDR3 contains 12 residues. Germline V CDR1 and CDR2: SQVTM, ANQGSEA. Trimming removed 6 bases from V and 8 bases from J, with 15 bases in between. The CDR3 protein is CSVLYPDGTQYF. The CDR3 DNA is TGCAGCGTCCTCTATCCCGATGGTACGCAGTATTTT.

Here the CDR3 DNA reads TGTGCCAGCAGCTTAGAGTTGTGGGGTAGTACCGGGGAGCTGTTTTTT. It encodes CASSLELWGSTGELFF. This chain joins TRBV7-8 and TRBJ2-2, with D hard to call. The V end was cut by 1 base, the J end by 5 bases, with 14 bases between. Germline lookup yields CDR1 SGHVS and CDR2 FQNEAQ. The CDR3 spans 16 residues.

The CDR3 nucleotides are TGTGCCAGCAGCTTAGACAGCTCCTACAATGAGCAGTTCTTC. Translated: CASSLDSSYNEQFF. This chain connects TRBV13 to TRBJ2-1; D unresolved. The CDR3 contains 14 residues. The ends were cut back, 1 base at V and 0 bases at J, with 4 bases in the middle. Germline CDR1 is PRHDT and CDR2 is FYEKMQ (reference sequence).

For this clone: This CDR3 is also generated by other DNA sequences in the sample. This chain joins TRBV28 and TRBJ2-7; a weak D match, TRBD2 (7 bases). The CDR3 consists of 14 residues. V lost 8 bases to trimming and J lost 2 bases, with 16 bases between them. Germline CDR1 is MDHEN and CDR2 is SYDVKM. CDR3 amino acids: CASSLRGAPYEQYF. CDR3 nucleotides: TGTGCCAGCTCCTTACGGGGGGCTCCCTACGAGCAGTACTTC.

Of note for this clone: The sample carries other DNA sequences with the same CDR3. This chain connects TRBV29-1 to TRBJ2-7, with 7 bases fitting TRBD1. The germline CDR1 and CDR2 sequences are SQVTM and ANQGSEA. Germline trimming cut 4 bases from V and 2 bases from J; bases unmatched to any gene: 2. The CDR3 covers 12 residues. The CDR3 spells CSVGGTAYEQYF. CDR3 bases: TGCAGCGTTGGGGGGACAGCCTACGAGCAGTACTTC.

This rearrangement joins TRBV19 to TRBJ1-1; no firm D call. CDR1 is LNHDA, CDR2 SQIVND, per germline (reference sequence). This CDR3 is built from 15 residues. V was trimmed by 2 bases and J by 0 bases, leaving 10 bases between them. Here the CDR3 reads CASSISRSLNTEAFF. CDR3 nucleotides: TGTGCCAGTAGTATAAGCAGATCCTTGAACACTGAAGCTTTCTTT. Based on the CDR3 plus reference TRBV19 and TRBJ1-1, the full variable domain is DGGITQSPKYLFRKEGQNVTLSCEQNLNHDAMYWYRQDPGQGLRLIYYSQIVNDFQKGDIAEGYSVSREKKESFPLTVTSAQKNPTAFYLCASSISRSLNTEAFFGQGTRLTVV.

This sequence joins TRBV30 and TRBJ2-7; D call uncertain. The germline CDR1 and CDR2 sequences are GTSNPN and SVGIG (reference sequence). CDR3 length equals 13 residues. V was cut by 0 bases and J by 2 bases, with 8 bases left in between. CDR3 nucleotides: TGTGCCTGGAGTGTAGCCCTACCCTACGAGCAGTACTTC. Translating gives CAWSVALPYEQYF.